Each of the 20 T cell receptor beta chains below was sequenced from the same sample in a study of molecular identifiers for immune sequencing clone quantification. TCRdb fed the PCR reads into MiXCR, producing one record per CDR3 protein. Of hundreds of thousands of distinct CDR3 sequences in the sample, 25% are singletons; the top ten hold roughly 0.83%. Sequencing used naive CD8+ T cells from blood, with Jurkat cell RNA spiked in. Indicated subset: FACS-sorted CD8+CD4-CCR7+CD45RA+ naive T cells. These receptors all stem from a human donor in good health. Some libraries in this study had Jurkat cell RNA spiked in.

V usage is TRBV9 and J usage is TRBJ2-2; D is perhaps TRBD1 (6 bases). V gave up 6 bases and J gave up 13 bases, with 22 bases separating them. Germline V gene data show CDR1 as SGDLS and CDR2 as YYNGEE. The CDR3 contains 14 residues. CDR3 coding DNA: TGTGCCAGCACGGCAGGGTCGAACACCAGGGGGCTGTTTTTT. Its translation is CASTAGSNTRGLFF.

This clonotype has more than one count but fewer than ten. The chain's CDR3 is CSARPGLAGGLAKNIQYF. The CDR3 DNA follows: TGCAGTGCTAGACCGGGACTAGCGGGAGGGCTAGCCAAAAACATTCAGTACTTC. The chain recombines TRBV20-1 with TRBJ2-4, with 16 bases identical to TRBD2. V dropped 2 bases and J dropped 0; count of bases not matched to a gene: 4. The CDR3 spans 18 residues. Germline V gene lookup returns CDR1 DFQATT and CDR2 SNEGSKA (reference sequence).

Details on this clonotype: A much larger clone is a single base away; this may be a read error. The genes are TRBV5-6 and TRBJ2-3, with TRBD2 matching over 8 bases. The germline V gene encodes CDR1 SGHDT and CDR2 YYEEEE. The V gene end was trimmed by 2 bases and the J gene end by 5 bases; junction bases not matched to a gene: 7. The CDR3 sequence is 15 residues long. The CDR3 here is CASSFPTLAGDTQYF. CDR3 nucleotide sequence: TGTGCCAGCAGCTTCCCTACCCTAGCGGGAGATACGCAGTATTTT.

The chain employs TRBV28 and TRBJ1-5; the D gene is possibly TRBD1 (6 bases). Germline CDR1 and CDR2: MDHEN and SYDVKM. The CDR3 length is 14 residues. Trimming removed 3 bases at V and 5 bases at J, with 11 bases between. CDR3 in DNA: TGTGCCAGCAGTTTTAGGGGGGGTCATCAGCCCCAGCATTTT. Translation gives CASSFRGGHQPQHF.

A few counts support this clonotype. This chain joins TRBV6-5 and TRBJ1-4; 9 nucleotides align to TRBD1. The CDR3 contains 17 residues. The J segment lost 8 bases and the V segment lost 0 bases, leaving 10 bases of the junction unmatched. Germline loops: CDR1 MNHEY, CDR2 SVGAGI. In nucleotides, the CDR3 is TGTGCCAGCAGTTACTCGGCGGACGGGACAGGGAGCGAAAAACTGTTTTTT. It is translated as CASSYSADGTGSEKLFF.

Many counts were recorded for this clonotype. V gene TRBV5-6 combines with J gene TRBJ2-7, with TRBD1 as a possible D gene (6 bases). The V end was cut by 0 bases, the J end by 5 bases, with 15 bases between. CDR1 SGHDT and CDR2 YYEEEE come from the germline V gene. CDR3 length: 15 amino acids. This CDR3 is CASSLARRGRDEQYF. Written as DNA, the CDR3 is TGTGCCAGCAGCTTGGCTCGCAGGGGTCGCGACGAGCAGTACTTC.

This chain uses TRBV5-6 with TRBJ2-2; TRBD1 is a possible D gene (5 bases). This CDR3 contains 13 residues. Germline CDR1 reads SGHDT; CDR2 reads YYEEEE. V lost 4 bases, J lost 12 bases, and 16 bases lay in between. The CDR3 sequence is CASSVRTPEKLFF. CDR3 DNA sequence: TGTGCCAGCAGCGTCAGGACACCTGAGAAGCTGTTTTTT.

This clonotype was detected only a few times. The chain carries TRBV7-6 and TRBJ1-1; D is possibly TRBD1 (5 bases). The V end was cut by 1 base, the J end by 0 bases, with 12 bases between. The germline V gene encodes CDR1 SGHVS and CDR2 FNYEAQ. This CDR3 has 16 amino acids. The CDR3 reads CASSLGRVTVNTEAFF. The DNA for the CDR3 is TGTGCCAGCAGCTTAGGCCGGGTGACAGTGAACACTGAAGCTTTCTTT.

The chain has TRBV5-5 and TRBJ1-1; the D is unclear. From germline, CDR1 is SGHKS and CDR2 YYEKEE (reference sequence). V shed 5 bases and J shed 1 base, with 12 bases lying between them. This CDR3 region has 14 residues. Here the CDR3 DNA reads TGTGCCAGCAGTCCTCCTCACGGGAACACTGAAGCTTTCTTT. It translates to CASSPPHGNTEAFF.

As to this clonotype: A read error is possible here, since a much larger clone lies one base away. The chain combines TRBV5-6 with TRBJ2-1; 10 positions agree with TRBD2. CDR3 size: 14 residues. Germline CDR1 reads SGHDT; CDR2 reads YYEEEE. DNA for the CDR3: TGTGCCAGCAGCCCCGGGACTAGCGACAATGAGCGGTTCTTC. This codes for CASSPGTSDNERFF.

The sample holds a few counts of this clonotype. V is TRBV14 and J is TRBJ2-3, with a tentative D call TRBD2 (5 bases). Germline values: CDR1 SGHDN, CDR2 FVKESK. This CDR3 is built from 14 residues. Trimming removed 5 bases from V and 6 bases from J, with 15 bases in between. The CDR3 sequence is CASSGLRGLDTQYF. The CDR3, as DNA: TGTGCCAGCAGCGGTCTCCGCGGGTTGGATACGCAGTATTTT.

This clonotype was counted many times. This chain links TRBV6-6 with TRBJ2-1; 7 positions agree with TRBD2. CDR3 length: 16 amino acids. Per the germline V gene, CDR1 is MNHNY and CDR2 is SVGAGI (reference sequence). Losses at the gene ends were 5 bases for V and 6 bases for J; bases not matched to a gene: 13. CDR3: CASSPLAGASSNEQFF. The CDR3 DNA reads TGTGCCAGCAGTCCGCTGGCGGGAGCCAGCTCCAATGAGCAGTTCTTC.

There are many counts of this clonotype. The chain employs TRBV20-1 and TRBJ2-3; 8 nucleotides agree with TRBD2. CDR3 length: 15 amino acids. With V trimmed by 3 bases and J by 0 bases, 5 bases remained unmatched. The germline V gene has CDR1 DFQATT and CDR2 SNEGSKA (reference sequence). The CDR3 nucleotides read TGCAGTGCTAGTACTAGCGGCTCCAGCACAGATACGCAGTATTTT. Translating it yields CSASTSGSSTDTQYF.

This clonotype was recorded at least ten times. The chain couples TRBV7-9 to TRBJ1-2; D gene ambiguous. Germline V gene sequence: CDR1 SEHNR, CDR2 FQNEAQ (reference sequence). Trimming took off 1 base at V and 4 bases at J, with 13 bases between the two ends. This CDR3 spans 15 amino acids. CDR3 sequence reads: CASSLVAQSFYGYTF. The CDR3 DNA reads as TGTGCCAGCAGCTTAGTGGCCCAGAGCTTCTATGGCTACACCTTC.

In this sample, this clonotype turned up many times. This chain links TRBV6-2 or TRBV6-3 with TRBJ2-4; possibly TRBD2 for D (5 bases). CDR3 length: 11 residues. V was clipped by 7 bases and J by 8 bases, with 9 bases between them. Looked up from germline, CDR1 is MNHEY and CDR2 is SVGEGT. CDR3 nucleotide sequence: TGTGCCAGCAAAACAGCGGACATTCAGTACTTC. Its translation is CASKTADIQYF.

Ten or more counts support this clonotype. This rearrangement joins TRBV15 to TRBJ1-5; D not resolved. V was pared by 4 bases and J by 3 bases, with 7 bases between. This CDR3 comprises 13 residues. Germline V gives CDR1 LNHNV, CDR2 YYDKDF (reference sequence). The CDR3 sequence: CATSNPFNQPQHF. DNA for the CDR3: TGTGCCACCAGCAACCCTTTCAATCAGCCCCAGCATTTT.

The CDR3 loop reads CASSLWGTSVTDTQYF. The CDR3 bases are TGTGCCAGCAGTTTATGGGGGACTAGCGTCACAGATACGCAGTATTTT. This chain links TRBV27 with TRBJ2-3, with 10 bases matching TRBD2. Trimming cost V 1 base and J 2 bases; bases outside gene matches: 3. The CDR3 spans 16 residues. The germline CDR1 and CDR2 sequences are MNHEY and SMNVEV (reference sequence).

This clonotype was counted many times. The V gene is TRBV28, the J gene TRBJ2-7; D perhaps matches TRBD2 (5 bases). Trimming removed 6 bases from V and 6 bases from J, with 15 bases in between. The germline gives CDR1 MDHEN, CDR2 SYDVKM. The CDR3 runs 13 residues. The CDR3 protein is CASREAGLVEQYF. The CDR3 coding sequence is TGTGCCAGCAGGGAGGCCGGGTTAGTCGAGCAGTACTTC.

This clonotype was detected ten times or more. The CDR3 region is CSAQSGQGASDTQYF. CDR3 nucleotide sequence: TGCAGTGCCCAGAGTGGACAGGGGGCATCAGATACGCAGTATTTT. The rearrangement uses TRBV20-1 and TRBJ2-3; 11 bases align to TRBD1. V shed 6 bases, J shed 4 bases, and the junction held 9 bases outside the gene matches. The CDR3 totals 15 residues. Germline CDR1 is DFQATT and CDR2 is SNEGSKA (reference sequence).

Details on this clonotype: A much larger clone lies a single base off, so this may be a read error. The chain recombines TRBV18 with TRBJ2-5; D not resolved. The ends were cut back, 5 bases at V and 9 bases at J, with 13 bases in the middle. Germline V CDR1 and CDR2: KGHSH, LQKENI. This CDR3 spans 12 amino acids. CDR3 DNA: TGTGCCAGCTCAGGAGACGGTCCGGCCCAGTACTTC. As protein: CASSGDGPAQYF.